This TCR beta chain originates from a study of CD8+ T cells in alopecia areata. This clone was observed a few times. Gene names denote mouse genes. The read terminates 4 residues before the CDR3 end, so the remaining end is supplied by the germline J gene. The pooled cutaneous lymph node cells were sorted using several markers (CD4, CD8alpha, NKG2D, NKG2ACE and others). The sequencing template was cDNA reverse transcribed from extracted RNA. The method was immunoSEQ multiplex PCR; TCRdb's version includes in-frame clones alone and lacks a portion of them. The table lists 270,000 or so clones, with no singletons. The trim removed 1 base at V and 4 bases at J, leaving 3 bases unmatched. CDR1 and CDR2 (germline): GKSSPN, SITVG. The CDR3 contains 14 residues.

V gene TRBV31 combines with J gene TRBJ2-3; TRBD1 matches at 9 bases. The sample comprised CD4+ T cells sorted from a lymph node. This TCR came from a C3H/HeJ mouse with alopecia areata. This mouse strain has H2-k as its MHC haplotype. The CDR3 region is CAWSPGTGSETLYF. The part of the CDR3 DNA that was read is TGTGCCTGGAGTCCCGGGACAGGGTCAGAA.